This T cell receptor (beta chain) derives from a study of cytomegalovirus exposure and HLA in healthy donors. Study-wide context: Of all 400 or so donors who were genotyped, under 90% belonged to the Caucasian-associated ancestry cluster. General study findings and limits: There were some 150 TCR beta chains listed as cytomegalovirus-associated.

The study ran its PCR with 60 Vbeta and 13 Jbeta primers. Repertoires were generated with immunoSEQ multiplex PCR, while TCRdb's copy carries only in-frame clones and drops some. The sample contains more than 110,000 clones, around 75% of which appear only once. About this clone: The antigen remains unidentified.

The CDR3 is 19 residues long. V lost 1 base and J lost 0; bases outside the gene matches: 13. The germline V gene has CDR1 MGHRA and CDR2 YSYEKL. Unrecorded immune exposure was likely among donors, who were nominally healthy when sampled. The chain couples TRBV4-1 to TRBJ2-7; TRBD1 aligns across 9 bases. The source material was PBMCs. This receptor was identified in a female donor in good health and CMV-seronegative. The CDR3 sequence is CASSQGWARDRALSYEQYF. The CDR3 DNA is TGCGCCAGCAGCCAAGGATGGGCCAGGGACAGGGCGCTCTCCTACGAGCAGTACTTC.